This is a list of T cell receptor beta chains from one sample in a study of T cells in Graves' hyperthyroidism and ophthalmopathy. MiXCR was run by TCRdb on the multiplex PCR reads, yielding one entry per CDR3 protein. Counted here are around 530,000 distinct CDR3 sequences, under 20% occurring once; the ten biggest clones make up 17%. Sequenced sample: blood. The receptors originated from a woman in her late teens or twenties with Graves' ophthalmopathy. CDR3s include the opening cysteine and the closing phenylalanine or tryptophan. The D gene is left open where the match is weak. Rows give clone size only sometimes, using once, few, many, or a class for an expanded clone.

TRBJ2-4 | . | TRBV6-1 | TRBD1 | TGTGCCAGCAGCCGCCTCAGGGGACAGCTAGCCAAAAACATTCAGTACTTC | CASSRLRGQLAKNIQYF
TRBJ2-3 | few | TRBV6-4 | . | TGTGCCAGCAGTGTTGAGGTTGGGGATACGCAGTATTTT | CASSVEVGDTQYF
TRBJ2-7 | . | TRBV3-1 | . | TGTGCCAGCAGCCAAGGGCCAGACTACGAGCAGTACTTC | CASSQGPDYEQYF
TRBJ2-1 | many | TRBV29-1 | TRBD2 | TGCAGCGTTGACATAACTAGCGGTTCCTACAATGAGCAGTTCTTC | CSVDITSGSYNEQFF
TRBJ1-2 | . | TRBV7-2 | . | TGTGCCAGCAGCTTATTGAGAGACCTCTATGGCTACACCTTC | CASSLLRDLYGYTF
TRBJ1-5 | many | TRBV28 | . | TGTGCCAGCAGTACCAGACAATCCAATCAGCCCCAGCATTTT | CASSTRQSNQPQHF
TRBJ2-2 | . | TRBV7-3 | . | TGTGCCAGCAGCTTATCAGAGTCCGGGGAGCTGTTTTTT | CASSLSESGELFF
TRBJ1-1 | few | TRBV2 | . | TGTGTCAGCAGTGAATCGGCAGCTGAAGCTTTCTTT | CVSSESAAEAFF
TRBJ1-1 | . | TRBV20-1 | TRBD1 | TGCAGTGCTAGAGCGGGAGGGGGCGAAAGCACTGAAGCTTTCTTT | CSARAGGGESTEAFF
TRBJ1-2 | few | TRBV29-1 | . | TGCAGCGTTGAAAGGGACAACAATGGCTACACCTTC | CSVERDNNGYTF
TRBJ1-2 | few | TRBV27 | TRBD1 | TGTGCCAGCAGTTTTCGAGTAAGCGACAGGGGGTATGGCTACACCTTC | CASSFRVSDRGYGYTF
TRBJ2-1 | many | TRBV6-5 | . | TGTGCCAGCAGTTACTCAGCTTCGCTAGTCAATGAGCAGTTCTTC | CASSYSASLVNEQFF
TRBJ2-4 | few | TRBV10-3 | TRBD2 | TGTGCCATCAGCCCGACTAGCGGGACAAACATTCAGTACTTC | CAISPTSGTNIQYF